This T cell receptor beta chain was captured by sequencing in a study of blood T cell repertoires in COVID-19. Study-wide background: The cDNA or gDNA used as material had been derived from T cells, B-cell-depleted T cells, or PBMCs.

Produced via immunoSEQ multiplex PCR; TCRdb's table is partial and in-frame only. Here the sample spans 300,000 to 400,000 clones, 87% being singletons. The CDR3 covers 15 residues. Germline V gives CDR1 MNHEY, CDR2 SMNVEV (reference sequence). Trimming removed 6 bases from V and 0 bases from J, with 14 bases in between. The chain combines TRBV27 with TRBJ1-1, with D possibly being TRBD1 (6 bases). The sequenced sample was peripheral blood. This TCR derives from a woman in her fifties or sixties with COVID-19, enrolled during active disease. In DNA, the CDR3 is TGTGCCAGCAGGATAATGACAGGCCTGAACACTGAAGCTTTCTTT. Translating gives CASRIMTGLNTEAFF.